These 30 T cell receptor beta chains came from one sample sequenced in a study of vaccination effects on CD4 cells after COVID-19. Culture lasted over 9 days before CD4+ T cell isolation. Antigens of these TCRs are unknown. TCRdb keeps only in-frame clones here, not all; method: immunoSEQ multiplex PCR. The sample holds 20,000 to 25,000 clones, over 65% seen once. The input for sequencing was CD4+ T cells from PBMCs cultured without peptide, taken before COVID-19 vaccination. The source of these receptors is a human donor who received a COVID-19 vaccine.

The chain uses TRBV10-3 and TRBJ1-1; 7 positions agree with TRBD1. Germline CDR1 reads ENHRY; CDR2 reads SYGVKD. The CDR3 runs to 13 residues. V gave up 6 bases and J gave up 6 bases; unmatched junction bases: 7. The CDR3 bases are TGTGCCATCAGCCCAGACAGGGAGGCTGAAGCTTTCTTT. Its protein product is CAISPDREAEAFF.

This chain joins TRBV6-2 or TRBV6-3 and TRBJ1-2, with D perhaps TRBD1 (5 bases). Deletions cut 2 bases from V and 7 bases from J, with 14 bases between. The CDR3 totals 14 residues. Germline CDR1 MNHEY, CDR2 SVGEGT. The CDR3 spells CASSYGQGMSGYTF. DNA for the CDR3: TGTGCCAGCAGTTACGGCCAGGGAATGAGTGGCTACACCTTC.

This sequence joins TRBV28 and TRBJ2-7; D unresolved. The CDR3 sequence is 11 residues long. Germline lookup yields CDR1 MDHEN and CDR2 SYDVKM. Trimming took off 3 bases at V and 4 bases at J, with 4 bases between the two ends. In nucleotides, the CDR3 is TGTGCCAGCAGTTTGAGGTACGAGCAGTACTTC. Encoded protein: CASSLRYEQYF. The complete variable domain, with remaining parts taken from reference TRBV28 and TRBJ2-7, reads DVKVTQSSRYLVKRTGEKVFLECVQDMDHENMFWYRQDPGLGLRLIYFSYDVKMKEKGDIPEGYSVSREKKERFSLILESASTNQTSMYLCASSLRYEQYFGPGTRLTVT.

The rearrangement links TRBV25-1 to TRBJ1-2; D is unresolved. This CDR3 region has 13 residues. V dropped 1 base and J dropped 4 bases, with 7 bases sitting between them. Per the germline V gene, CDR1 is MGHDK and CDR2 is SYGVNS. CDR3 bases: TGTGCCAGCAGTGAATCTAGTGGCTATGGCTACACCTTC. It translates to CASSESSGYGYTF.

The chain uses TRBV7-2 and TRBJ2-3, with D perhaps being TRBD1 or TRBD2 (5 bases each). The CDR3 is 16 amino acids. V lost 0 bases to trimming and J lost 3 bases, with 13 bases between them. Germline V gives CDR1 SGHTA, CDR2 FQGNSA. The CDR3 nucleotides read TGTGCCAGCAGCTTAGCGAGGGTCCAGGGTACAGATACGCAGTATTTT. This sequence encodes CASSLARVQGTDTQYF.

The genes are TRBV6-5 and TRBJ1-1; D remains ambiguous. The CDR3 runs to 13 residues. Germline V CDR1 and CDR2: MNHEY, SVGAGI. V dropped 5 bases and J dropped 0 bases, with 7 bases sitting between them. The CDR3 is CASSHLMNTEAFF. CDR3 nucleotides: TGTGCCAGCAGTCACTTAATGAACACTGAAGCTTTCTTT.

This clone showed up just once. The chain carries TRBV5-1 and TRBJ2-1; 10 bases align to TRBD2. Germline lookup yields CDR1 SGHRS and CDR2 YFSETQ. CDR3 length: 13 amino acids. Trimming at V came to 5 bases and at J to 8 bases, leaving 4 bases not matched to a gene. This chain's CDR3 is CASRSSGRDEQFF. The CDR3 DNA follows: TGCGCCAGCAGATCCAGCGGGAGGGATGAGCAGTTCTTC.

The chain couples TRBV5-3 to TRBJ1-1; D may be TRBD1 (5 bases). TRBV5-3 is marked as an open reading frame, function uncertain. This CDR3 region has 17 residues. V was cut by 3 bases and J by 1 base, with 19 bases left in between. In DNA form, the CDR3 reads TGTGCCAGAAGCTCAACCCCAGGGAGTAGCAAGAACACTGAAGCTTTCTTT. Translating it yields CARSSTPGSSKNTEAFF.

The genes are TRBV11-2 and TRBJ2-7, with D perhaps being TRBD1 or TRBD2 (5 bases each). CDR3 length: 14 amino acids. V lost 1 base and J lost 7, with 14 bases in between. CDR1 and CDR2 (germline): SGHAT, FQNNGV. The CDR3 here is CASSLAGTFGEQYF. In DNA form, the CDR3 reads TGTGCCAGCAGCTTAGCGGGGACCTTCGGGGAGCAGTACTTC. Variable domain in full (rest from reference TRBV11-2 and TRBJ2-7): EAGVAQSPRYKIIEKRQSVAFWCNPISGHATLYWYQQILGQGPKLLIQFQNNGVVDDSQLPKDRFSAERLKGVDSTLKIQPAKLEDSAVYLCASSLAGTFGEQYFGPGTRLTVT.

The rearrangement joins TRBV7-2 to TRBJ1-5; D possibly corresponds to TRBD1 (5 bases). The CDR3 length is 16 residues. Trimming cost V 1 base and J 0 bases, with 10 bases left between them. CDR1 and CDR2 from the germline V gene are SGHTA and FQGNSA. CDR3: CASSLVGGLSNQPQHF. CDR3 DNA sequence: TGTGCCAGCAGCTTAGTGGGGGGTCTTAGCAATCAGCCCCAGCATTTT.

The chain combines TRBV2 with TRBJ2-7, with D perhaps assigned TRBD1 or TRBD2 (5 bases each). The V gene's germline CDR1 is SNHLY and CDR2 FYNNEI. This CDR3 has 15 residues. The V end lost 2 bases, the J end lost 1 base, and 12 bases lay between the germline ends. The CDR3: CASSEPRDRSYEQYF. CDR3 bases: TGTGCCAGCAGTGAACCCCGGGACCGATCCTACGAGCAGTACTTC.

This clone has more than one count but fewer than ten. The chain recombines TRBV21-1 with TRBJ1-1. TRBV21-1 is an annotated pseudogene. CDR3 length equals 16 residues. The DNA of the CDR3 is TGTGCCAGCAACATGGGGTGGATCAGGATGAACACTGAAGCTTTCTTT. Encoded protein: CASNMGWIRMNTEAFF.

This clone was recorded once. The chain uses TRBV21-1 and TRBJ2-1. TRBV21-1 is labeled a pseudogene. The CDR3 consists of 14 residues. The CDR3, as DNA: TGTGCCAGCACTCGGACCACTGATTACAATGAGCAGTTCTTC. Encoded protein: CASTRTTDYNEQFF.

This CDR3 is CASSAGQGGSPLHF. In DNA, the CDR3 is TGTGCCAGCAGCGCCGGACAGGGCGGTTCACCCCTCCACTTT. The chain joins TRBV6-6 to TRBJ1-6, with 8 bases matching TRBD1. Germline values: CDR1 MNHNY, CDR2 SVGAGI (reference sequence). V shed 6 bases and J 9 bases; nucleotides not matched to a gene: 7. The CDR3 extends over 14 amino acids.

The chain recombines TRBV4-2 with TRBJ2-5, with 10 nucleotides matching TRBD2. From germline, CDR1 is LGHNA and CDR2 YNFKEQ. With 0 bases clipped from V and 1 base from J, the junction kept 8 bases outside the gene matches. This CDR3 has 18 residues. The CDR3 is CASSQEISGLAIQETQYF. Here the CDR3 DNA reads TGTGCCAGCAGCCAAGAGATATCGGGACTAGCGATCCAAGAGACCCAGTACTTC.

This sequence joins TRBV6-5 and TRBJ1-2, with TRBD1 matching over 9 bases. CDR1 is MNHEY and CDR2 is SVGAGI in the germline V gene. J was trimmed by 3 bases and V by 10 bases; bases with no gene match: 3. The CDR3 extends over 12 amino acids. The CDR3, as DNA: TGTGCCACCGGACAGGGGTACTATGGCTACACCTTC. This gives the protein CATGQGYYGYTF.

This clone was seen only once. J is TRBJ2-3 and V is TRBV7-2; D gene uncertain. Trimming left V 3 bases short and J 1 base short, with 2 bases between. The CDR3 is 12 amino acids. Germline CDR1 and CDR2: SGHTA and FQGNSA. CDR3 protein: CASSFGTDTQYF. The CDR3 DNA is TGTGCCAGCAGCTTCGGCACAGATACGCAGTATTTT.

This clone turned up a few times. This rearrangement joins TRBV19 to TRBJ1-5, with unresolved D. Per germline, CDR1 LNHDA and CDR2 SQIVND (reference sequence). This CDR3 has 14 residues. V was pared by 5 bases and J by 9 bases, with 17 bases between. The CDR3 sequence is CASSSRTGLGPQHF. The CDR3 DNA follows: TGTGCCAGTAGTTCCCGGACGGGCCTAGGGCCCCAGCATTTT.

The chain carries TRBV6-4 and TRBJ2-2, with TRBD2 matching over 12 bases. Per germline, CDR1 MRHNA and CDR2 SNTAGT. This CDR3 spans 15 amino acids. V lost 5 bases and J lost 5; bases outside the gene matches: 3. The CDR3 nucleotides read TGTGCCAGCAGTACAACTAGCGGGGGGACCGGGGAGCTGTTTTTT. Translating gives CASSTTSGGTGELFF.

J is TRBJ2-1 and V is TRBV21-1; the table's D call, TRBD2, has no DNA check behind it. TRBV21-1 is classified as a pseudogene. The CDR3 is 14 residues long. Here the CDR3 reads CASSKGEGNNEQFF. In DNA, the CDR3 is TGTGCCAGCAGCAAAGGGGAGGGAAACAATGAGCAGTTCTTC.

In its sample, this clone was seen once. The chain joins TRBV19 to TRBJ2-6; no firm D call. Trimming shortened V by 5 bases and J by 2 bases, and 13 bases separated the two germline ends. Germline V CDR1 and CDR2: LNHDA, SQIVND (reference sequence). This CDR3 comprises 16 residues. In DNA, the CDR3 is TGTGCCAGTAGTGAGAAAGCCCTGACTGGGGCCAACGTCCTGACTTTC. This gives the protein CASSEKALTGANVLTF.

V gene TRBV7-9 combines with J gene TRBJ2-7; D unclear. Germline loops: CDR1 SEHNR, CDR2 FQNEAQ (reference sequence). CDR3 length equals 17 residues. Trimming removed 5 bases from V and 4 bases from J, with 24 bases in between. The DNA for the CDR3 is TGTGCCAGCAGCCTCGGCTGGACCGCGACTGAATCTTACGAGCAGTACTTC. This codes for CASSLGWTATESYEQYF.

V gene TRBV19 combines with J gene TRBJ2-1, with TRBD1 matching over 9 bases. The CDR3 loop spans 14 amino acids. The V gene end was trimmed by 7 bases and the J gene end by 8 bases; junction bases not matched to a gene: 9. Per germline, CDR1 LNHDA and CDR2 SQIVND (reference sequence). Here the CDR3 DNA reads TGTGCCAGTACTTGGACAGGGGTGAAGGATGAGCAGTTCTTC. Protein sequence: CASTWTGVKDEQFF.

The chain links TRBV12-3 or TRBV12-4 to TRBJ1-6; D possibly corresponds to TRBD1 (5 bases). The germline V and J ends were trimmed by 6 bases and 10 bases, with 10 bases remaining between them. This CDR3 region has 12 residues. CDR3 bases: TGTGCCAGCAGGGGGGGGGAATCACCCCTCCACTTT. It yields the protein CASRGGESPLHF.

The V call is TRBV9, the J call TRBJ2-3; D remains unclear. Trimming took off 0 bases at V and 0 bases at J, with 8 bases between the two ends. CDR3 size: 15 residues. Germline V gene lookup returns CDR1 SGDLS and CDR2 YYNGEE. The CDR3 DNA is TGTGCCAGCAGCGTAGGCGGCCTGAGCACAGATACGCAGTATTTT. Protein product: CASSVGGLSTDTQYF.

The rearrangement links TRBV6-6 to TRBJ2-6, with TRBD2 identical over 7 bases. Trimming cost V 4 bases and J 4 bases; bases outside gene matches: 4. Germline V CDR1 and CDR2: MNHNY, SVGAGI (reference sequence). This CDR3 has 15 amino acids. This CDR3 is CASSSAGEGANVLTF. Here the CDR3 DNA reads TGTGCCAGCAGTTCCGCGGGGGAGGGGGCCAACGTCCTGACTTTC.

This chain links TRBV3-1 (or the pseudogene TRBV3-2) with TRBJ1-3, with D hard to call. CDR3 size: 15 residues. The V gene lost 1 base and the J gene lost 0 bases, with 7 bases spanning the gap. Germline lookup yields CDR1 LGHDT and CDR2 YNNKEL (reference sequence). CDR3 nucleotide sequence: TGTGCCAGCAGCCAAGGCGTGGACTCTGGAAACACCATATATTTT. It yields the protein CASSQGVDSGNTIYF.

V and J are TRBV7-9 and TRBJ1-3, with a weak D call TRBD1 (5 bases). The CDR3 spans 16 residues. Trimming left V 1 base short and J 4 bases short, with 14 bases between. The germline V gene has CDR1 SEHNR and CDR2 FQNEAQ (reference sequence). The CDR3 is CASSLEGIHQGNTIYF. In nucleotides, the CDR3 is TGTGCCAGCAGCTTAGAGGGGATACATCAGGGAAACACCATATATTTT.

The V gene is TRBV30, the J gene TRBJ1-2; 9 nucleotides agree with TRBD1. CDR3 length: 15 amino acids. Trimming at V came to 2 bases and at J to 3 bases, leaving 7 bases not matched to a gene. Germline CDR1 and CDR2: GTSNPN and SVGIG (reference sequence). CDR3 DNA: TGTGCCTGGAGTAGGGGACAGGGCGAGGACTATGGCTACACCTTC. This encodes CAWSRGQGEDYGYTF.

The chain uses TRBV4-3 and TRBJ2-3; the D is unclear. The length of the CDR3 is 13 residues. Germline loops: CDR1 LGHNA, CDR2 YSLEER. V lost 0 bases and J lost 7, with 8 bases in between. The CDR3 spells CASSQDSTNTQYF. The CDR3 DNA reads TGCGCCAGCAGCCAAGACTCTACAAATACGCAGTATTTT.